These 8 T cell receptor beta chains came from one sample sequenced in a study of early T cells in non-severe SARS-CoV-2 infection. Each CDR3 protein is one row after TCRdb ran MiXCR on the 5' RACE reads. This sample yields nearly 90,000 distinct CDR3 sequences, of which under 15% are seen a single time; more than 6.5% belongs to the top ten. Specimen: whole blood. The source of these receptors is an adult who was a healthcare worker with PCR-confirmed SARS-CoV-2 infection or an uninfected control (not recorded which).

This rearrangement joins TRBV6-1 to TRBJ1-1; a weak D match, TRBD1 (6 bases). Germline V CDR1 and CDR2: MNHNS, SASEGT. Deletions cut 7 bases from V and 5 bases from J, with 14 bases between. The CDR3 runs 13 residues. DNA of the CDR3: TGTGCCAGCATTCCCAGGGGAGGGACTGAAGCTTTCTTT. This gives the protein CASIPRGGTEAFF.

This clonotype has ten or more counts. The chain has TRBV29-1 and TRBJ1-5, with 7 positions matching TRBD1. J lost 7 bases, V lost 7 bases, and 10 bases had no gene match. The germline V gene encodes CDR1 SQVTM and CDR2 ANQGSEA. This CDR3 is built from 13 residues. The CDR3: CSAGDSRGQPQHF. The CDR3 nucleotides are TGCAGCGCCGGGGACAGCCGTGGGCAGCCCCAGCATTTT.

V usage is TRBV14 and J usage is TRBJ2-1, with a weak D call TRBD2 (6 bases). The V gene's germline CDR1 is SGHDN and CDR2 FVKESK. Trimming shortened V by 2 bases and J by 6 bases, and 17 bases separated the two germline ends. This CDR3 region has 16 residues. The CDR3 loop is CASSQTGLPLGNEQFF. CDR3 coding DNA: TGTGCCAGCAGCCAAACGGGACTCCCACTGGGCAATGAGCAGTTCTTC. The full variable domain, in which reference TRBV14 and TRBJ2-1 provide the parts outside the CDR3, is EAGVTQFPSHSVIEKGQTVTLRCDPISGHDNLYWYRRVMGKEIKFLLHFVKESKQDESGMPNNRFLAERTGGTYSTLKVQPAELEDSGVYFCASSQTGLPLGNEQFFGPGTRLTVL.

This clonotype was found a few times. The J gene is TRBJ2-2, the V gene TRBV19; possible D gene TRBD1, 5 bases. V was cut by 6 bases and J by 9 bases, with 8 bases left in between. The V gene's germline CDR1 is LNHDA and CDR2 SQIVND (reference sequence). This CDR3 has 11 amino acids. DNA for the CDR3: TGTGCCAGTAGGGGGCGTTGGGAGCTGTTTTTT. Translated, it gives CASRGRWELFF.

This clonotype has at least ten counts. This chain joins TRBV5-1 and TRBJ2-1; no reliable D call. The V gene lost 2 bases and the J gene lost 16 bases, with 25 bases spanning the gap. Germline V gives CDR1 SGHRS, CDR2 YFSETQ. The CDR3 length is 15 residues. The CDR3 nucleotides read TGCGCCAGCAGCTTCGGGTCTCTCCCAACTTTAGAATACTTCTTC. Its translation is CASSFGSLPTLEYFF.

The gene calls are TRBV5-1 and TRBJ2-3; D call uncertain. CDR1 is SGHRS and CDR2 is YFSETQ in the germline V gene. This CDR3 is built from 15 residues. The V end lost 0 bases, the J end lost 5 bases, and 13 bases lay between the germline ends. The CDR3 DNA follows: TGCGCCAGCAGCTTGGGAGAGGTATCCGGAGATACGCAGTATTTT. This encodes CASSLGEVSGDTQYF.

The chain has TRBV6-6 and TRBJ2-1; 7 positions match TRBD1. Germline loops: CDR1 MNHNY, CDR2 SVGAGI (reference sequence). V was pared by 5 bases and J by 4 bases, with 5 bases of the junction left unmatched. This CDR3 is built from 14 residues. CDR3 amino acids: CASSDGTAYNEQFF. The DNA for the CDR3 is TGTGCCAGCAGTGATGGGACAGCTTACAATGAGCAGTTCTTC.

The V call is TRBV11-3, the J call TRBJ2-1, with D possibly being TRBD2 (6 bases). The germline V gene encodes CDR1 SGHNT and CDR2 YENEEA. V was shortened by 3 bases and J by 6 bases, with 12 bases between the two germline ends. CDR3 length: 14 amino acids. In DNA, the CDR3 is TGTGCCAGCAGCTTTGCTAGCGAGCTCAATGAGCAGTTCTTC. Protein sequence: CASSFASELNEQFF.